Given below is one T cell receptor beta chain in context. What it binds is not known. The data are from a study of T cells expressing NK-cell markers. Study-wide results and caveats: Several of the donors carried dominant NKG2C+ clonotypes that took up 1.0-7.0% of their CD8+ T cells.

TCRdb reprocessed the 5' RACE reads; each CDR3 protein has one entry and no DNA is given. Recorded for this sample: approximately 150,000 distinct CDR3 sequences. The CDR3 covers 13 residues. Germline V lookup: CDR1 SQVTM, CDR2 ANQGSEA. Sequencing input: blood T cells: a sorted CD56 or NKG2C T cell subset, CD4+ or CD8+ T cells, or bulk PBMC T cells (not recorded which). This sequence was found in a woman aged 18-69 years in good health. V gene TRBV29-1 combines with J gene TRBJ1-6; no DNA is available, so the TRBD1 call from TCRdb remains unchecked. This CDR3 is CSVSGGKGSPLHF.